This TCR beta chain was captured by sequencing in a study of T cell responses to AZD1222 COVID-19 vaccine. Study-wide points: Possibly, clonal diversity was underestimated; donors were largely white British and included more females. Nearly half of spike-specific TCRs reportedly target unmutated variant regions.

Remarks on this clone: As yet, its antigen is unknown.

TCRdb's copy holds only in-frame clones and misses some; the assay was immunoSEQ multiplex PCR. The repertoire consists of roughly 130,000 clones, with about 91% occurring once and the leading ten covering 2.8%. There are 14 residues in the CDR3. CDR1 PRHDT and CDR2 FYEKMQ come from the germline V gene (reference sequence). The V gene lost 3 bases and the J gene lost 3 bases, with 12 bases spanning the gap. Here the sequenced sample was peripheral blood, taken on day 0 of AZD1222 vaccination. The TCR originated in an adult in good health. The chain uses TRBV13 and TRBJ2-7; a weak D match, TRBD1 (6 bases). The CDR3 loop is CASSLGDNDYEQYF. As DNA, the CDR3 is TGTGCCAGCAGCTTGGGGGACAATGACTACGAGCAGTACTTC.